Listed here are 32 T cell receptor beta chains from one sample, sequenced in a study of CD8+ T cells in alopecia areata. Investigators isolated RNA and reverse transcribed it into cDNA to act as the sequencing template. The table came from immunoSEQ multiplex PCR; TCRdb's copy has only in-frame clones and leaves some out. The top ten hold roughly a sixth of the sample, which has 98,000 or so clones, 60% to 65% seen once. Treatment here: oral pan-JAK inhibitor, 5-10 mg twice daily. Sample: CD8+ T cells sorted from blood, taken at week 4, from a patient treated with tofacitinib. The origin of the receptors is a human donor with alopecia areata.

The sample holds a few counts of this clone. This chain uses TRBV29-1 with TRBJ2-3; 7 bases are shared with TRBD1. J was trimmed by 0 bases and V by 4 bases; bases with no gene match: 13. The CDR3 covers 17 residues. The germline V gene encodes CDR1 SQVTM and CDR2 ANQGSEA. CDR3 protein: CSVVGTVDSPSTDTQYF. CDR3 nucleotides: TGCAGCGTTGTCGGGACAGTGGATTCTCCTAGCACAGATACGCAGTATTTT.

This rearrangement joins TRBV4-3 to TRBJ2-3; D remains unclear. The CDR3 spans 16 residues. V gave up 1 base and J gave up 0 bases, with 11 bases separating them. Germline CDR1 LGHNA, CDR2 YSLEER. The CDR3: CASSQGPRRSTDTQYF. The CDR3 nucleotides are TGCGCCAGCAGCCAAGGCCCAAGAAGAAGCACAGATACGCAGTATTTT.

This clone was seen a few times. The rearrangement links TRBV7-8 to TRBJ2-1, with D perhaps matching TRBD2 (5 bases). Trimming cost V 1 base and J 2 bases, with 12 bases left between them. Per the germline V gene, CDR1 is SGHVS and CDR2 is FQNEAQ. The CDR3 consists of 16 residues. The CDR3 nucleotides are TGTGCCAGCAGCTTAGATGAGGGCAGTACCTACAATGAGCAGTTCTTC. Protein product: CASSLDEGSTYNEQFF.

This chain connects TRBV7-9 to TRBJ2-5; weak D call: TRBD2 (6 bases). V gave up 5 bases and J gave up 1 base, with 14 bases separating them. The CDR3 extends over 15 amino acids. The germline V gene has CDR1 SEHNR and CDR2 FQNEAQ (reference sequence). CDR3 sequence reads: CASSAWVAAQETQYF. The CDR3 region has the DNA TGTGCCAGCAGCGCCTGGGTAGCGGCCCAAGAGACCCAGTACTTC.

The gene calls are TRBV27 and TRBJ2-1, with 14 nucleotides matching TRBD2. In germline, CDR1 is MNHEY, CDR2 SMNVEV (reference sequence). J lost 9 bases, V lost 5 bases, and 6 bases had no gene match. This CDR3 comprises 15 residues. CDR3 sequence reads: CASSPGLAGVGEQFF. CDR3 nucleotides: TGTGCCAGCAGTCCGGGACTAGCGGGAGTGGGTGAGCAGTTCTTC.

There are a few counts of this clone. The rearrangement uses TRBV28 and TRBJ2-5, with TRBD1 matching 8 bases. Germline values: CDR1 MDHEN, CDR2 SYDVKM. The CDR3 runs 15 residues. Trimming at V came to 6 bases and at J to 1 base, leaving 7 bases not matched to a gene. CDR3 coding DNA: TGTGCCAGCAGCTTCCAGGGGGCTCTCCAAGAGACCCAGTACTTC. It codes for CASSFQGALQETQYF.

The chain joins TRBV4-1 to TRBJ2-1; the D call may be TRBD1 or TRBD2 (7 bases each). Trimming stripped 1 base from V and 5 bases from J, with 15 bases between. The CDR3 contains 16 residues. In germline, CDR1 is MGHRA, CDR2 YSYEKL. The CDR3 loop is CASSQANQGGHNEQFF. Here the CDR3 DNA reads TGCGCCAGCAGCCAAGCGAATCAGGGGGGGCACAATGAGCAGTTCTTC.

The gene calls are TRBV7-6 and TRBJ1-6; possibly TRBD1 for D (6 bases). Between the trimmed V and J ends, which lost 3 bases and 10 bases, there was a span of 13 bases. The CDR3 contains 14 residues. CDR1 is SGHVS and CDR2 is FNYEAQ in the germline V gene. This CDR3 reads CASSLTGWYSPLHF. The CDR3, as DNA: TGTGCCAGCAGCTTGACAGGATGGTACTCACCCCTCCACTTT. Looking up the rest from reference TRBV7-6 and TRBJ1-6 gives the full variable domain: GAGVSQSPRYKVTKRGQDVALRCDPISGHVSLYWYRQALGQGPEFLTYFNYEAQQDKSGLPNDRFSAERPEGSISTLTIQRTEQRDSAMYRCASSLTGWYSPLHFGNGTRLTVT.

This clone came up a few times. The genes are TRBV2 and TRBJ1-1, with D unclear. This CDR3 spans 11 amino acids. Germline V lookup: CDR1 SNHLY, CDR2 FYNNEI. The germline V and J ends were trimmed by 7 bases and 8 bases, with 11 bases remaining between them. The CDR3 DNA sequence: TGTGCCAGCACCCCCAGCAGCGAAGCTTTCTTT. Translation: CASTPSSEAFF.

This clone appeared a few times. The chain uses TRBV2 and TRBJ2-7, with 7 bases lining up with TRBD2. CDR3 length equals 15 residues. Germline V gene lookup returns CDR1 SNHLY and CDR2 FYNNEI. V trimming: 4 bases; J trimming: 3 bases; junction bases outside the gene matches: 9. The CDR3 region is CASSVWREIGYEQYF. In DNA form, the CDR3 reads TGTGCCAGCAGTGTTTGGCGGGAGATTGGCTACGAGCAGTACTTC.

The genes are TRBV27 and TRBJ2-3; D gene uncertain. Trimming cost V 2 bases and J 0 bases, with 12 bases left between them. The CDR3 spans 16 residues. The V gene's germline CDR1 is MNHEY and CDR2 SMNVEV (reference sequence). CDR3: CASSLDYHNSTDTQYF. Here the CDR3 DNA reads TGTGCCAGCAGTTTAGATTACCATAATAGCACAGATACGCAGTATTTT.

This clone was counted a single time. CDR3 coding DNA: TGTGCCAGCAGCCGACCGGGCGGGGGATACAATGAGCAGTTCTTC. As protein: CASSRPGGGYNEQFF. V gene TRBV7-8 combines with J gene TRBJ2-1; the match to TRBD2 covers 7 bases. CDR1 is SGHVS and CDR2 is FQNEAQ in the germline V gene. J gave up 4 bases and V 5 bases, and 8 bases lay outside the gene matches. The CDR3 sequence is 15 residues long.

The chain uses TRBV7-9 and TRBJ2-7, with 8 bases aligning to TRBD1. CDR3 size: 12 residues. Germline trimming cut 7 bases from V and 5 bases from J; bases unmatched to any gene: 4. The germline gives CDR1 SEHNR, CDR2 FQNEAQ (reference sequence). CDR3: CASTQGANEQYF. For the CDR3, the DNA is TGTGCCAGCACGCAGGGGGCGAACGAGCAGTACTTC.

This clone was seen a few times. The J gene is TRBJ1-5, the V gene TRBV23-1; tentatively, D is TRBD1 (5 bases). TRBV23-1 is an ORF, and what it does is uncertain. V was clipped by 6 bases and J by 1 base, with 7 bases between them. This CDR3 spans 13 amino acids. In DNA form, the CDR3 reads TGCGCCAGCAGACGACAGAGCAATCAGCCCCAGCATTTT. Translated, it gives CASRRQSNQPQHF.

This rearrangement joins TRBV27 to TRBJ2-1, with a weak D call TRBD1 (5 bases). CDR1 MNHEY and CDR2 SMNVEV come from the germline V gene (reference sequence). CDR3 length equals 16 residues. With 4 bases removed from V and 1 base from J, the gap between germline ends came to 14 bases. CDR3 in DNA: TGTGCCAGCAGTTGCAGGGAAGCTGGGTCCTACAATGAGCAGTTCTTC. As protein: CASSCREAGSYNEQFF.

This clone was observed once. The V and J genes are TRBV9 and TRBJ1-6; no clear D gene. Germline V lookup: CDR1 SGDLS, CDR2 YYNGEE. CDR3 length equals 12 residues. The germline V and J ends were trimmed by 3 bases and 10 bases, with 8 bases remaining between them. The DNA for the CDR3 is TGTGCCAGCAGCGCGGGCCTATCACCCCTCCACTTT. It translates to CASSAGLSPLHF.

V and J are TRBV29-1 and TRBJ2-7; 7 bases match TRBD2. The CDR3 is made up of 13 amino acids. Trimming removed 3 bases from V and 0 bases from J; junction bases left unmatched: 2. Per the germline V gene, CDR1 is SQVTM and CDR2 is ANQGSEA. The CDR3 nucleotides read TGCAGCGTTGATAGCGGGTACTCCTACGAGCAGTACTTC. As protein: CSVDSGYSYEQYF.

This rearrangement joins TRBV28 to TRBJ1-2; weak D call: TRBD1 (6 bases). Germline CDR1 is MDHEN and CDR2 is SYDVKM. V was shortened by 3 bases and J by 8 bases, with 13 bases between the two germline ends. The CDR3 is 13 amino acids. As DNA, the CDR3 is TGTGCCAGCAGTTTGGCAGGGGCAGAGGGCTACACCTTC. Translated, it gives CASSLAGAEGYTF.

This clone appeared once. The genes are TRBV6-5 and TRBJ2-1; the match to TRBD1 covers 8 bases. The junction had 4 bases not matched to a gene; V was cut back by 0 bases and J by 9 bases. The CDR3 length is 14 residues. Per the germline V gene, CDR1 is MNHEY and CDR2 is SVGAGI. The CDR3 reads CASSYSTGGIEQFF. CDR3 sequence (DNA): TGTGCCAGCAGTTACTCCACAGGGGGTATTGAGCAGTTCTTC.

This chain links TRBV5-1 with TRBJ2-1, with 12 positions matching TRBD1. The J segment lost 12 bases and the V segment lost 3 bases, leaving 7 bases of the junction unmatched. The germline CDR1 and CDR2 sequences are SGHRS and YFSETQ. The CDR3 consists of 14 residues. Here the CDR3 DNA reads TGCGCCAGCAGCTCGGGACAGGGGGCAGGAGGGCAGTTCTTC. Translated, it gives CASSSGQGAGGQFF.

V is TRBV4-3 and J is TRBJ1-5, with D possibly matching TRBD1 (5 bases). CDR1 is LGHNA, CDR2 YSLEER, per germline. The germline V and J ends were trimmed by 1 base and 7 bases, with 14 bases remaining between them. The CDR3 length is 15 residues. In DNA, the CDR3 is TGCGCCAGCAGCCAAGGGTTTTCAGGGATGCAGCCCCAGCATTTT. Translated, it gives CASSQGFSGMQPQHF.

The rearrangement joins TRBV7-2 to TRBJ1-4; 7 bases fit TRBD1. The CDR3 length is 15 residues. The J segment lost 5 bases and the V segment lost 5 bases, leaving 8 bases of the junction unmatched. Germline V gives CDR1 SGHTA, CDR2 FQGNSA. The CDR3 DNA is TGTGCCAGCAGCGCAGGGAGGGGGCTGAATGAAAAACTGTTTTTT. Amino acids: CASSAGRGLNEKLFF.

The CDR3 loop is CASSLVRGGDGYTF. CDR3 sequence (DNA): TGTGCCAGCAGCTTAGTTCGGGGCGGAGATGGCTACACCTTC. This chain links TRBV7-8 with TRBJ1-2, with a tentative D call TRBD1 (5 bases). Germline values: CDR1 SGHVS, CDR2 FQNEAQ. V dropped 1 base and J dropped 6 bases, with 12 bases sitting between them. The CDR3 covers 14 residues.

V and J are TRBV27 and TRBJ2-3; unclear D gene. Trimming took off 5 bases at V and 5 bases at J, with 17 bases between the two ends. The CDR3 extends over 15 amino acids. Germline CDR1 MNHEY, CDR2 SMNVEV (reference sequence). Written as DNA, the CDR3 is TGTGCCAGCAGTGAAGGGTGGACGGTTGGAGATACGCAGTATTTT. Translated: CASSEGWTVGDTQYF.

The gene calls are TRBV23-1 and TRBJ1-1; D possibly corresponds to TRBD1 (5 bases). TRBV23-1 is an open reading frame, and its role is uncertain. This CDR3 contains 22 residues. The V end was cut by 0 bases, the J end by 0 bases, with 29 bases between. The CDR3 coding sequence is TGCGCCAGCAGTCAATCACAGGAGCGTGGGCAAGCTAGCGATACCGTGAACACTGAAGCTTTCTTT. This translates into CASSQSQERGQASDTVNTEAFF.

Of note for this clone: A read error is the likely source, as a far larger clone sits one nucleotide away. The V call is TRBV25-1, the J call TRBJ2-7; D remains unclear. This CDR3 region has 16 residues. Trimming stripped 7 bases from V and 7 bases from J, with 26 bases between. Germline V CDR1 and CDR2: MGHDK, SYGVNS. The CDR3 sequence is CASTTSGPRDNNEQYF. CDR3 nucleotides: TGTGCCAGCACTACTTCCGGGCCTAGAGATAACAATGAGCAGTACTTC.

The J gene is TRBJ2-2, the V gene TRBV29-1, with D possibly being TRBD1 or TRBD2 (5 bases each). Germline V CDR1 and CDR2: SQVTM, ANQGSEA. The germline V and J ends were trimmed by 2 bases and 4 bases, with 11 bases remaining between them. This CDR3 has 14 residues. The CDR3 sequence: CSVERAGTTGELFF. The CDR3, as DNA: TGCAGCGTTGAAAGGGCAGGGACCACCGGGGAGCTGTTTTTT.

The rearrangement joins TRBV5-4 to TRBJ2-7; D uncertain. This CDR3 has 10 residues. V was pared by 2 bases and J by 7 bases, with 4 bases between. Germline-derived CDR1 and CDR2 are SGHNT and YYREEE (reference sequence). Written as DNA, the CDR3 is TGTGCCAGCAGCTTAAGGGAGCAGTACTTC. It translates to CASSLREQYF.

The V and J genes are TRBV15 and TRBJ2-7; D is uncertain. The V end lost 1 base, the J end lost 4 bases, and 5 bases lay between the germline ends. Germline CDR1 and CDR2: LNHNV and YYDKDF (reference sequence). The CDR3 loop spans 12 amino acids. The CDR3: CATSRAGYEQYF. The CDR3 DNA reads TGTGCCACCAGCAGAGCTGGGTACGAGCAGTACTTC.

This rearrangement joins TRBV5-1 to TRBJ2-3, with 9 bases fitting TRBD2. V lost 8 bases, J lost 0 bases, and 10 bases stayed unmatched. Germline values: CDR1 SGHRS, CDR2 YFSETQ. This CDR3 comprises 16 residues. CDR3 sequence: CASIAGDPLSTDTQYF. DNA of the CDR3: TGCGCCAGTATAGCGGGAGACCCTCTAAGCACAGATACGCAGTATTTT.

This clone appeared a few times. CDR3 region: CASSVTSGSYNEQFF. DNA of the CDR3: TGTGCCAGCAGCGTCACTAGCGGGAGCTACAATGAGCAGTTCTTC. The rearrangement links TRBV9 to TRBJ2-1, with TRBD2 matching over 11 bases. There are 15 residues in the CDR3. The trim removed 2 bases at V and 3 bases at J, leaving 1 base unmatched. Germline V gene sequence: CDR1 SGDLS, CDR2 YYNGEE.

The genes are TRBV4-3 and TRBJ2-3, with D perhaps matching TRBD2 (6 bases). V was clipped by 3 bases and J by 1 base, with 17 bases between them. This CDR3 is built from 17 residues. Germline V gene sequence: CDR1 LGHNA, CDR2 YSLEER. CDR3 loop: CASSQGLLPSGTDTQYF. CDR3 nucleotide sequence: TGCGCCAGCAGCCAGGGACTGTTGCCGAGTGGCACAGATACGCAGTATTTT.